These 30 T cell receptor beta chains share one sample of origin, sequenced in a study of post-analysis software for immune sequencing data. Study results and caveats: TRBV segments more frequent in patients than in controls numbered a few and included TRBV5-6, TRBV5-1 and TRBV20-1.

Sequencing libraries made from TCR beta cDNA carried unique molecular identifiers. Each CDR3 protein is one row after TCRdb ran MiXCR on the PCR reads. In the table there are about 200,000 distinct CDR3 sequences, approximately 29% of which are singletons. Their cognate antigens are unknown. Sequencing used blood. All receptors derive from a girl aged 2-17 years with multiple sclerosis.

The V call is TRBV5-1, the J call TRBJ2-1, with D perhaps TRBD1 (6 bases). The germline V gene has CDR1 SGHRS and CDR2 YFSETQ. Trimming cost V 0 bases and J 7 bases, with 11 bases left between them. There are 14 residues in the CDR3. The CDR3 here is CASSLAQGWNEQFF. The CDR3 DNA reads TGCGCCAGCAGCTTGGCGCAGGGGTGGAATGAGCAGTTCTTC.

The chain employs TRBV6-5 and TRBJ2-5; D gene unclear. V was cut by 2 bases and J by 4 bases, with 8 bases left in between. CDR3 length: 13 residues. Germline V lookup: CDR1 MNHEY, CDR2 SVGAGI. Here the CDR3 reads CASSYPFSETQYF. CDR3 sequence (DNA): TGTGCCAGCAGTTACCCGTTCTCAGAGACCCAGTACTTC.

This clonotype was picked up a small number of times. This sequence joins TRBV27 and TRBJ1-1; D gene uncertain. This CDR3 is built from 14 residues. The germline CDR1 and CDR2 sequences are MNHEY and SMNVEV (reference sequence). Trimming pared 5 bases from V and 1 base from J, leaving 11 bases between. This chain's CDR3 is CASSATPENTEAFF. In DNA form, the CDR3 reads TGTGCCAGCAGTGCGACACCCGAGAACACTGAAGCTTTCTTT.

This clonotype was observed at least ten times. The chain's CDR3 is CATSDHYGYTF. In DNA, the CDR3 is TGTGCCACCAGTGACCACTATGGCTACACCTTC. The chain has TRBV24-1 and TRBJ1-2; D remains unclear. V gave up 4 bases and J gave up 3 bases, with 2 bases separating them. CDR1 and CDR2 from the germline V gene are KGHDR and SFDVKD. This CDR3 contains 11 residues.

The chain joins TRBV6-1 to TRBJ2-7, with 7 bases identical to TRBD1. There are 14 residues in the CDR3. Trimming removed 6 bases from V and 2 bases from J; junction bases left unmatched: 7. The germline V gene encodes CDR1 MNHNS and CDR2 SASEGT. CDR3 loop: CASRGQTSTYEQYF. The CDR3 DNA follows: TGTGCCAGCAGGGGACAGACATCCACCTACGAGCAGTACTTC.

This clonotype has more than one count but fewer than ten. This chain joins TRBV5-1 and TRBJ1-2; 9 positions match TRBD1. The V segment lost 4 bases and the J segment 0 bases; nucleotides outside the gene matches: 4. CDR3 length: 15 amino acids. From germline, CDR1 is SGHRS and CDR2 YFSETQ. Here the CDR3 reads CASSVGQGANYGYTF. DNA of the CDR3: TGCGCCAGCAGCGTGGGACAGGGAGCTAACTATGGCTACACCTTC.

Many counts were recorded for this clonotype. J is TRBJ1-5 and V is TRBV20-1, with a tentative D call TRBD1 (5 bases). V shed 0 bases and J shed 3 bases, with 9 bases lying between them. This CDR3 is 14 amino acids long. Germline-derived CDR1 and CDR2 are DFQATT and SNEGSKA (reference sequence). CDR3 in amino acids: CSAREGTVNQPQHF. The DNA for the CDR3 is TGCAGTGCTAGAGAGGGGACGGTCAATCAGCCCCAGCATTTT.

This clonotype has at least ten counts. V gene TRBV12-3 or TRBV12-4 combines with J gene TRBJ2-5; 15 bases agree with TRBD2. V shed 5 bases and J 2 bases; nucleotides not matched to a gene: 6. The CDR3 covers 17 residues. This CDR3 reads CASSPGTSGGIQETQYF. CDR3 in DNA: TGTGCCAGCAGTCCAGGGACTAGCGGGGGGATACAAGAGACCCAGTACTTC.

A few counts support this clonotype. The DNA of the CDR3 is TGTGCCAGCAGTTACGGCCGGGGGTGGACCCTACTACGAGAAGCCCCTCAATATGGCTACACCTTC. Translated: CASSYGRGWTLLREAPQYGYTF. The chain carries TRBV6-5 and TRBJ1-2, with a weak D call TRBD1 (5 bases). The V gene's germline CDR1 is MNHEY and CDR2 SVGAGI. CDR3 length equals 22 residues. V lost 2 bases and J 5 bases, leaving 36 bases between the germline ends.

The rearrangement joins TRBV24-1 to TRBJ2-3; D not resolved. The CDR3 is 13 amino acids. The germline V gene has CDR1 KGHDR and CDR2 SFDVKD. V lost 4 bases to trimming and J lost 6 bases, with 10 bases between them. The CDR3 sequence is CATSDPPLDTQYF. CDR3 coding DNA: TGTGCCACCAGTGACCCCCCCCTTGATACGCAGTATTTT.

This clonotype was observed many times. The chain has TRBV15 and TRBJ2-7; tentative D call: TRBD1 (5 bases). Trimming pared 7 bases from V and 3 bases from J, leaving 13 bases between. The CDR3 spans 13 residues. Looked up from germline, CDR1 is LNHNV and CDR2 is YYDKDF (reference sequence). The CDR3 loop reads CATTRQPGYEQYF. CDR3 DNA sequence: TGTGCCACCACCCGACAGCCGGGCTACGAGCAGTACTTC.

J is TRBJ1-3 and V is TRBV20-1; no reliable D call. This CDR3 region has 16 residues. Germline V gene lookup returns CDR1 DFQATT and CDR2 SNEGSKA (reference sequence). The V gene lost 0 bases and the J gene lost 0 bases, with 12 bases spanning the gap. Here the CDR3 reads CSARERRGHSGNTIYF. CDR3 in DNA: TGCAGTGCTAGAGAACGCCGCGGCCACTCTGGAAACACCATATATTTT.

This clonotype was recorded at least ten times. The V gene is TRBV7-2, the J gene TRBJ2-1; D gene unclear. The V end lost 3 bases, the J end lost 0 bases, and 6 bases lay between the germline ends. CDR3 length: 14 residues. The germline V gene encodes CDR1 SGHTA and CDR2 FQGNSA. CDR3 nucleotide sequence: TGTGCCAGCAGCTTTAGCAGCTCCTACAATGAGCAGTTCTTC. Its protein product is CASSFSSSYNEQFF.

V usage is TRBV29-1 and J usage is TRBJ2-1; 11 bases map to TRBD1. The DNA end favors TRBJ2-7, so the J call may be wrong. CDR3 length equals 13 residues. The germline V gene has CDR1 SQVTM and CDR2 ANQGSEA. The CDR3 coding sequence is TGCAGCGCCGAGGGACAGGGGGACAATGAGCAGTACTTC. It specifies CSAEGQGDNEQYF.

This clonotype has only a few counts. The chain combines TRBV30 with TRBJ1-2, with D hard to call. Between the trimmed V and J ends, which lost 2 bases and 5 bases, there was a span of 9 bases. CDR3 size: 12 residues. In germline, CDR1 is GTSNPN, CDR2 SVGIG (reference sequence). The CDR3 DNA reads TGTGCCTGGAGTTTAGGGAATTATGGCTACACCTTC. Protein: CAWSLGNYGYTF.

The table lists this clonotype with many counts. The CDR3 sequence is CASSSLSGVSYNEQFF. The CDR3 DNA is TGTGCCAGCAGCTCCCTCTCAGGGGTCTCCTACAATGAGCAGTTCTTC. The chain combines TRBV25-1 with TRBJ2-1; possible D gene TRBD1, 6 bases. Deletions cut 6 bases from V and 0 bases from J, with 15 bases between. Germline V gene data show CDR1 as MGHDK and CDR2 as SYGVNS. The CDR3 runs to 16 residues.

For this clonotype: The junction shows a germline mismatch at one end, possibly a read error. This chain links TRBV24-1 with TRBJ2-2; D ambiguous. Germline V CDR1 and CDR2: KGHDR, SFDVKD. This CDR3 is 16 amino acids long. CDR3 bases: TGTGCCACCAGTGATTTTCAAGAAGGCCCCACCTGGGAGCTGTTTTTT. It codes for CATSDFQEGPTWELFF.

The sample holds one count of this clonotype. The CDR3 sequence is CASSFGQAIYEQYF. The DNA of the CDR3 is TGTGCCAGCAGCTTCGGACAGGCGATCTACGAGCAGTACTTC. The genes are TRBV5-5 and TRBJ2-7; 7 bases fit TRBD1. The CDR3 extends over 14 amino acids. With V trimmed by 2 bases and J by 3 bases, 5 bases remained unmatched. Germline CDR1 reads SGHKS; CDR2 reads YYEKEE (reference sequence).

This clonotype showed up many times. The CDR3, as DNA: TGTGCCAGCACCCGGACCGGCCCTAACTATGGCTACACCTTC. Translating it yields CASTRTGPNYGYTF. The V and J genes are TRBV12-3 or TRBV12-4 and TRBJ1-2; D not certain. V lost 7 bases, J lost 0 bases, and 12 bases lay in between. This CDR3 has 14 residues.

This clonotype was seen ten or more times. The V call is TRBV7-2, the J call TRBJ2-4; D is unresolved. This CDR3 is built from 14 residues. V dropped 5 bases and J dropped 7 bases, with 15 bases sitting between them. Germline V lookup: CDR1 SGHTA, CDR2 FQGNSA. CDR3 sequence: CASSTRRWGNIQYF. As DNA, the CDR3 is TGTGCCAGCAGCACTCGGCGATGGGGTAACATTCAGTACTTC.

This clonotype has a count of ten or more. This CDR3 is CASSLWGGEAKNIQYF. The CDR3 DNA follows: TGTGCCAGCAGTTTATGGGGGGGTGAGGCCAAAAACATTCAGTACTTC. This chain joins TRBV27 and TRBJ2-4, with TRBD2 matching 7 bases. This CDR3 contains 16 residues. Per germline, CDR1 MNHEY and CDR2 SMNVEV (reference sequence). J lost 1 base, V lost 1 base, and 4 bases had no gene match.

The rearrangement joins TRBV20-1 to TRBJ2-1; a weak D match, TRBD2 (5 bases). From germline, CDR1 is DFQATT and CDR2 SNEGSKA (reference sequence). This CDR3 spans 13 amino acids. V shed 5 bases and J shed 7 bases, with 15 bases lying between them. Here the CDR3 reads CSAPLTTGNEQFF. DNA for the CDR3: TGCAGTGCTCCTCTAACGACGGGAAATGAGCAGTTCTTC.

The V gene is TRBV27, the J gene TRBJ1-2, with TRBD1 identical over 8 bases. The trim removed 7 bases at V and 6 bases at J, leaving 10 bases unmatched. Per germline, CDR1 MNHEY and CDR2 SMNVEV (reference sequence). The CDR3 has 14 amino acids. The DNA of the CDR3 is TGTGCCAGCACGGACCAGGGGGCGAGGAATGGCTACACCTTC. Translating gives CASTDQGARNGYTF.

This clonotype was picked up many times. V is TRBV20-1 and J is TRBJ1-2, with D hard to call. Germline CDR1 DFQATT, CDR2 SNEGSKA (reference sequence). The CDR3 covers 13 residues. Trimming shortened V by 3 bases and J by 2 bases, and 10 bases separated the two germline ends. The CDR3 region has the DNA TGCAGTGCTAGTGTACCGGACAACTATGGCTACACCTTC. It specifies CSASVPDNYGYTF.

Turning to this clonotype: A much larger clone lies a single base off, so this may be a read error. The V gene is TRBV9, the J gene TRBJ1-5; D not certain. CDR3 length: 14 amino acids. Germline V CDR1 and CDR2: SGDLS, YYNGEE. In DNA, the CDR3 is TGTGCCAGCAACGTAGGGAGTAGTGGACAGCCCCAGCATTTT. Amino acid sequence: CASNVGSSGQPQHF.

This clonotype has more than one count but fewer than ten. This chain joins TRBV28 and TRBJ2-3, with TRBD1 identical over 10 bases. CDR1 MDHEN and CDR2 SYDVKM come from the germline V gene. Trimming took 5 bases from V and 3 from J; bases not matched to a gene: 8. The CDR3 contains 16 residues. The chain's CDR3 is CASSIGQGGNTDTQYF. CDR3 DNA sequence: TGTGCCAGCAGTATCGGACAGGGGGGTAATACAGATACGCAGTATTTT.

This clonotype appeared many times. The chain recombines TRBV20-1 with TRBJ2-7; 10 bases are shared with TRBD1. The CDR3 runs to 12 residues. The germline V gene has CDR1 DFQATT and CDR2 SNEGSKA (reference sequence). V was clipped by 5 bases and J by 3 bases; unmatched bases: 1. CDR3 residues: CSADRGLYEQYF. The CDR3 DNA reads TGCAGTGCTGACAGGGGGCTCTACGAGCAGTACTTC.

This clonotype has at least ten counts. The chain combines TRBV20-1 with TRBJ2-3; unclear D gene. Germline loops: CDR1 DFQATT, CDR2 SNEGSKA (reference sequence). The CDR3 has 13 residues. V lost 2 bases and J 1 base, leaving 7 bases between the germline ends. The CDR3 DNA reads TGCAGTGCTAGACTGGGCGGCACAGATACGCAGTATTTT. It translates to CSARLGGTDTQYF.

The rearrangement uses TRBV30 and TRBJ2-6; 9 bases are shared with TRBD1. The V and J ends lost 4 bases and 4 bases, in that order; junction bases with no gene match: 11. The CDR3 covers 17 residues. Per the germline V gene, CDR1 is GTSNPN and CDR2 is SVGIG (reference sequence). CDR3 nucleotide sequence: TGTGCCTGGACCGGGACAGGGACGATCAACGGGGCCAACGTCCTGACTTTC. It specifies CAWTGTGTINGANVLTF.

This clonotype appeared a few times. The genes are TRBV6-5 and TRBJ2-7; possibly TRBD1 for D (6 bases). CDR3 length equals 15 residues. Looked up from germline, CDR1 is MNHEY and CDR2 is SVGAGI. The V end was cut by 0 bases, the J end by 4 bases, with 13 bases between. CDR3 loop: CASSYSRTARYEQYF. The CDR3 DNA reads TGTGCCAGCAGTTACTCCCGGACAGCCAGATACGAGCAGTACTTC.